This TCR beta chain emerged from a study of T cell clones after liver transplantation (dated by TCRdb to between 2019 and 2020). Context from the whole study: Samples were obtained from ITN030ST, a randomized trial in which withdrawal of immunosuppression was attempted within 2 years of liver transplantation. Donor-reactive T cell clones were identified by TCRbeta sequencing after a pre-transplant mixed lymphocyte reaction and then tracked in post-transplant blood. As an antigen-independent comparator for the donor-reactive sequences, third party-reactive TCRbeta sequences from pre-transplant MLRs were identified as well. Of the eight recipients, three were HCV-positive, while the remaining recipients had been transplanted for non-autoimmune, non-viral indications. Until randomization at 12-24 months post-transplant, subjects were given standard immunosuppression, with no induction therapy. Tolerance was defined as complete immunosuppression withdrawal for at least one year with no rise in liver enzymes beyond twice the upper limit of normal. Blood samples were collected pre-transplant, pre-randomization before withdrawal, and post-randomization after either full withdrawal or failed withdrawal. Of the 8 liver transplant recipients making up the studied cohort, 3 were classified as tolerant and 5 as non-tolerant.

Summary of the overall study and its limitations: Because allograft tissue specimens were not available, migration of donor-reactive T cells into the graft, rather than deletion, may have occurred. Low numbers of available donor cells limited the measurable donor-reactive repertoire in two subjects. In most of the 8 subjects, regardless of tolerance or HCV status, circulating donor-reactive CD4 TCRbeta sequences dropped significantly post-transplant. A greater decline was seen for donor-reactive sequences than for third party-reactive sequences, suggesting partial antigen-specific deletion unrelated to withdrawal success. When repertoire turnover was accounted for, significantly reduced detection of donor-reactive sequences was found in 7 of 8 subjects for CD4 and in 8 of 8 subjects for CD8. The conclusions were preliminary, being limited by small, heterogeneous patient numbers and by non-standardized post-transplant time points.

Read against the paper, the sample's time point label means: pre-transplant. Thawed unstimulated PBMCs were stained for CD3, CD4 and CD8 and FACS-sorted into CD3+CD4+ and CD3+CD8+ populations. Each of the 8 studied subjects was randomized to immunosuppression withdrawal. Genomic DNA was isolated with the Qiagen DNeasy Blood and Tissue Kit. Frozen genomic DNA underwent high-throughput TCRbeta CDR3 sequencing by immunoSEQ, including PCR amplification, mapping, bias correction and internal controls. In the original analysis: Only productive rearrangements were retained, and each unique TCRbeta sequence was defined by its CDR3 nucleotide sequence together with its V and J gene. For a sequence to be called donor-reactive, it needed a frequency of at least 0.01% and at least 5-fold expansion in CFSE-low cells compared with unstimulated pre-transplant cells. Minimum frequency thresholds were set for each subject based on the unstimulated sample with the lowest template count, ensuring at least 90% detection power. Repertoire turnover was measured by Jensen-Shannon divergence between the top 1000 TCRbeta sequences post- and pre-transplant. Two-sided Fisher's exact tests were used to test for changes in the detection of donor-reactive sequences. TCRdb limited this immuneACCESS table to in-frame rearrangements with V and J called. A share of clones is missing; checked studies link under half to unresolved V genes, and the rest is unexplained. V, J and clone size are taken as reported in that table, and D and trimming were inferred from the DNA itself. The sample contains around 100,000 clones, around 86% of them found a single time. Jointly, the top ten make up 0.85% to 1% of the sample.

About this clone itself: No cognate antigen has been identified for it. Per-base quality was not reported, and no clone a single base away is much larger than it.

The sample consisted of CD4+ T cells from blood, taken before liver transplant. This clonotype originated in a human donor who received a liver transplant.

CDR3 sequence: CASSLVRGGSRETQYF. The bases are TGTGCCAGCAGCTTAGTTAGGGGAGGTTCACGGGAGACCCAGTACTTC. In this chain, TRBV7-2 is recombined with TRBJ2-5; D gene: possibly TRBD2, on 6 matching bases. As encoded in the germline V gene, CDR1 is SGHTA while CDR2 is FQGNSA. Measured from the cysteine to the phenylalanine, the CDR3 is 16 residues long. Here the CDR3 DNA is all that survives: 48 bases in frame from base 1. Deletion took 1 base off V and 5 bases off J, with a span of 17 bases between the germline ends.